This TCR beta chain was documented in a study of cytomegalovirus exposure and HLA in healthy donors. General observations from the study: Later, an analysis found that common viral pathogens appeared to be linked with several of the most significant clusters.

V was trimmed by 4 bases and J by 3 bases, leaving 12 bases between them. The CDR3 is 15 amino acids. Germline V gene lookup returns CDR1 SNHLY and CDR2 FYNNEI. The PCR ran on 60 Vbeta and 13 Jbeta primers. Clones were sequenced by immunoSEQ multiplex PCR, and TCRdb holds only the in-frame ones, with some missing. The sample includes around 120,000 clones, more than 60% of them seen just once. Points on this clone: Its antigen is unknown.

This TCR was recovered from a woman between 40 and 50 years old in good health and CMV-seropositive. Sequenced input: PBMCs. This sequence joins TRBV2 and TRBJ2-2, with a possible D match to TRBD2 (6 bases). The CDR3 sequence is CASSVIGTYTGELFF. The CDR3 DNA reads as TGTGCCAGCAGTGTTATCGGGACTTACACCGGGGAGCTGTTTTTT.